The source of this T cell receptor beta chain is a study of response to subunit inactivated influenza vaccine. In the case of this clonotype: Its antigen is currently unknown.

Overall study results and limits: The authors suggested that few new T cells are recruited per seasonal influenza vaccination.

TCRdb used MiXCR to reprocess the RT-PCR reads, holding one entry per CDR3 protein. The sample yields 450,000 to 600,000 distinct CDR3 sequences, approximately 7.6% seen once. The CDR3 sequence is 12 residues long. Trimming at V came to 8 bases and at J to 7 bases, leaving 7 bases not matched to a gene. Material: PBMCs from blood, obtained around 25 months after vaccination. The TCR sequence derives from a man between 45 and 75 years old who received an inactivated influenza vaccine. V gene TRBV12-3 or TRBV12-4 combines with J gene TRBJ1-2; 7 nucleotides match TRBD1. The CDR3 loop is CASWEGARGYTF. CDR3 coding DNA: TGTGCCAGCTGGGAGGGGGCGCGTGGCTACACCTTC.